This T cell receptor (beta chain) is from a study of identical twins. Study-wide results and limits: For out-of-frame alpha sequences shared by twins, low generation probability was in excess.

Many counts were recorded for this clonotype. Its antigen is as yet unknown. MiXCR, applied by TCRdb to the 5' RACE reads, yields one record per CDR3 protein. The sample has over 200,000 distinct CDR3 sequences, over 9.5% seen once. Sequenced material: memory T cells sorted from blood. The receptor's source is a man over 45 in good health.

The CDR3 nucleotides are TGTGCCAGCAGTTCTAGCGGGGGGGTAGGGGATACGCAGTATTTT. This encodes CASSSSGGVGDTQYF. The chain uses TRBV12-3 or TRBV12-4 and TRBJ2-3; 12 bases match TRBD2. Unmatched junction bases numbered 5, after V lost 4 bases and J lost 6 bases. The CDR3 contains 15 residues.